This T cell receptor (beta chain) originates from a study of identical twins. Trimming removed 7 bases from V and 7 bases from J, with 13 bases in between. Germline V gives CDR1 SEHNR, CDR2 FQNEAQ (reference sequence). This CDR3 region has 12 residues. TCRdb re-derived calls from the 5' RACE reads in MiXCR, one entry per CDR3 protein. The sample shows hundreds of thousands of distinct CDR3 sequences, 12% of them seen only once. This clonotype was detected only a few times. In addition, the sample was reused for a study of yellow fever vaccine responses in identical twins.

This chain joins TRBV7-9 and TRBJ1-2; D is unresolved. This clonotype was sampled from a woman aged 18-35 years in good health. What was sequenced was PBMCs. The CDR3 bases are TGTGCCAGCACCCTAGACATCAGTGGCTACACCTTC. Amino acid sequence: CASTLDISGYTF.